A selection of T cell receptor beta chains follows, all from one sample in a study of CD8 T cells in Susac syndrome. TCRdb re-called the immunoSEQ multiplex PCR reads with MiXCR, one entry per CDR3 protein. The sample has about 290,000 distinct CDR3 sequences, almost 85% seen once. The source material was CD8+ T cells from PBMCs. All receptors derive from a human donor with multiple sclerosis. CDR3s include the opening cysteine and the closing phenylalanine or tryptophan. A D gene is named only where the DNA matches it firmly. A row's size may be missing; if present it is once, few, many or a size class.

D: .
V: TRBV19
size: once
J: TRBJ2-7
CDR3: CASTAVLGAYEQYF
DNA: TGTGCCAGTACTGCGGTTCTGGGCGCCTACGAGCAGTACTTC

D: .
V: TRBV28
size: .
J: TRBJ1-4
CDR3: CASSPATTGFNEKLFF
DNA: TGTGCCAGCAGCCCCGCCACGACCGGATTCAATGAAAAACTGTTTTTT

D: TRBD2
V: TRBV11-2
size: .
J: TRBJ2-1
CDR3: CASSPSGLAGGPRSYNEQFF
DNA: TGTGCCAGCAGCCCCTCGGGACTAGCGGGAGGGCCAAGGTCCTACAATGAGCAGTTCTTC

D: TRBD2
V: TRBV10-3
size: .
J: TRBJ2-1
CDR3: CAISRLAEPLDEQFF
DNA: TGTGCCATCAGCCGACTAGCGGAACCTTTGGATGAGCAGTTCTTC

D: .
V: TRBV7-2
size: .
J: TRBJ2-7
CDR3: CASSFPQPPYEQYF
DNA: TGTGCCAGCAGCTTCCCGCAGCCCCCCTACGAGCAGTACTTC

D: TRBD1
V: TRBV4-3
size: .
J: TRBJ2-1
CDR3: CASSRQQGGDYNEQFF
DNA: TGCGCCAGCAGCCGCCAACAGGGGGGCGACTACAATGAGCAGTTCTTC

D: TRBD2
V: TRBV9
size: .
J: TRBJ2-1
CDR3: CASSVDGRTSYNEQFF
DNA: TGTGCCAGCAGCGTAGACGGGAGGACATCCTACAATGAGCAGTTCTTC

D: .
V: TRBV19
size: .
J: TRBJ2-1
CDR3: CASNIFGNEQFF
DNA: TGTGCCAGTAACATCTTCGGGAATGAGCAGTTCTTC

D: TRBD1
V: TRBV3-1
size: .
J: TRBJ2-7
CDR3: CASSHPGQTYEQYF
DNA: TGTGCCAGCAGCCATCCGGGACAGACTTACGAGCAGTACTTC

D: .
V: TRBV6-2/TRBV6-3
size: .
J: TRBJ1-1
CDR3: CASSYLGMNTEAFF
DNA: TGTGCCAGCAGTTACTTGGGGATGAACACTGAAGCTTTCTTT

D: .
V: TRBV4-1
size: .
J: TRBJ2-7
CDR3: CASSQEQGRGQYEQYF
DNA: TGCGCCAGCAGCCAAGAACAGGGAAGGGGTCAATACGAGCAGTACTTC

D: TRBD1
V: TRBV4-3
size: few
J: TRBJ1-5
CDR3: CASSQGTGFDQPQHF
DNA: TGCGCCAGCAGCCAAGGGACAGGGTTCGACCAGCCCCAGCATTTT

D: .
V: TRBV29-1
size: once
J: TRBJ1-5
CDR3: CSFRAGSNQPQHF
DNA: TGCAGCTTCCGGGCGGGGAGCAATCAGCCCCAGCATTTT

D: TRBD2
V: TRBV9
size: .
J: TRBJ2-3
CDR3: CASSLAVPTDTQYF
DNA: TGTGCCAGCAGCCTAGCGGTCCCCACAGATACGCAGTATTTT

D: .
V: TRBV28
size: .
J: TRBJ2-2
CDR3: CASSGGHRVTGELFF
DNA: TGTGCCAGCAGTGGGGGACACAGAGTCACCGGGGAGCTGTTTTTT

D: .
V: TRBV19
size: .
J: TRBJ2-1
CDR3: CASRSANEQFF
DNA: TGTGCCAGTCGGAGCGCCAATGAGCAGTTCTTC

D: .
V: TRBV12-3/TRBV12-4
size: .
J: TRBJ1-2
CDR3: CASSESGFGGYTF
DNA: TGTGCCAGCAGTGAGTCAGGGTTTGGTGGCTACACCTTC

D: .
V: TRBV7-9
size: once
J: TRBJ2-7
CDR3: CASSHSLAVPRSYEQYF
DNA: TGTGCCAGCAGCCATAGCTTAGCGGTCCCGCGCTCCTACGAGCAGTACTTC

D: .
V: TRBV28
size: .
J: TRBJ2-7
CDR3: CASRGPGAGYEQYF
DNA: TGTGCCAGCAGGGGGCCAGGCGCCGGGTACGAGCAGTACTTC

D: TRBD1
V: TRBV20-1
size: once
J: TRBJ1-5
CDR3: CSASDRGQVFSSQPQHF
DNA: TGCAGTGCTTCAGACAGGGGGCAGGTTTTTTCAAGTCAGCCCCAGCATTTT

D: TRBD1
V: TRBV30
size: .
J: TRBJ1-4
CDR3: CAWSVGQAGEKLFF
DNA: TGTGCCTGGAGTGTAGGACAGGCGGGGGAAAAACTGTTTTTT

D: .
V: TRBV27
size: .
J: TRBJ1-2
CDR3: CASSLWPANYGYTF
DNA: TGTGCCAGCAGTTTATGGCCGGCAAACTATGGCTACACCTTC

D: .
V: TRBV28
size: .
J: TRBJ2-2
CDR3: CASSWQGNTGELFF
DNA: TGTGCCAGCAGTTGGCAGGGTAACACCGGGGAGCTGTTTTTT

D: .
V: TRBV6-1
size: .
J: TRBJ2-7
CDR3: CASSGQGALYEQYF
DNA: TGTGCCAGCAGTGGCCAGGGAGCCCTCTACGAGCAGTACTTC

D: .
V: TRBV6-6
size: .
J: TRBJ2-1
CDR3: CASSYQGSYNEQFF
DNA: TGTGCCAGCAGTTATCAGGGTTCCTACAATGAGCAGTTCTTC

D: .
V: TRBV6-2/TRBV6-3
size: .
J: TRBJ1-2
CDR3: CASSSGTVSFYGYTF
DNA: TGTGCCAGCAGTTCCGGGACGGTTTCCTTCTATGGCTACACCTTC

D: .
V: TRBV19
size: .
J: TRBJ1-2
CDR3: CASRTRPLTPPYGYTF
DNA: TGTGCCAGTAGAACCCGACCCCTCACGCCTCCCTATGGCTACACCTTC

D: .
V: TRBV6-1
size: few
J: TRBJ2-7
CDR3: CASSWGFEGEQYF
DNA: TGTGCCAGCAGTTGGGGATTTGAAGGCGAGCAGTACTTC

D: .
V: TRBV12-3/TRBV12-4
size: .
J: TRBJ2-1
CDR3: CASSPNGLFYNEQFF
DNA: TGTGCCAGCAGTCCCAACGGACTATTTTACAATGAGCAGTTCTTC

D: .
V: TRBV28
size: .
J: TRBJ2-1
CDR3: CASSLWGDEQFF
DNA: TGTGCCAGCAGTTTGTGGGGTGATGAGCAGTTCTTC

D: TRBD2
V: TRBV14
size: .
J: TRBJ2-1
CDR3: CASSQEELAGVRYNEQFF
DNA: TGTGCCAGCAGCCAAGAAGAACTAGCGGGAGTAAGATACAATGAGCAGTTCTTC

D: TRBD2
V: TRBV2
size: .
J: TRBJ2-1
CDR3: CASRGVAGGNNEQFF
DNA: TGTGCCAGCAGAGGAGTAGCGGGAGGTAACAATGAGCAGTTCTTC

D: .
V: TRBV27
size: few
J: TRBJ2-7
CDR3: CASRNTGPGEQYF
DNA: TGTGCCAGCCGAAACACAGGGCCGGGGGAGCAGTACTTC

D: TRBD1
V: TRBV4-3
size: .
J: TRBJ2-3
CDR3: CASSRGDRAQYF
DNA: TGCGCCAGCAGCCGGGGGGACAGGGCGCAGTATTTT

D: .
V: TRBV7-6
size: .
J: TRBJ2-4
CDR3: CASSLAAGERGIQYF
DNA: TGTGCCAGCAGCTTAGCGGCCGGGGAGAGGGGCATTCAGTACTTC

D: .
V: TRBV28
size: .
J: TRBJ2-1
CDR3: CASKATGSSYNEQFF
DNA: TGTGCCAGCAAGGCCACCGGGAGCTCCTACAATGAGCAGTTCTTC

D: .
V: TRBV2
size: once
J: TRBJ1-2
CDR3: CASSQRETGNYGYTF
DNA: TGTGCCAGCAGCCAGCGGGAGACTGGTAACTATGGCTACACCTTC

D: .
V: TRBV18
size: .
J: TRBJ2-7
CDR3: CASSPSTGPPVYEQYF
DNA: TGTGCCAGCTCCCCGAGTACAGGGCCCCCAGTTTACGAGCAGTACTTC

D: .
V: TRBV6-6
size: .
J: TRBJ1-5
CDR3: CASSYSGGLNQPQHF
DNA: TGTGCCAGCAGTTACTCAGGGGGACTCAATCAGCCCCAGCATTTT

D: .
V: TRBV11-3
size: .
J: TRBJ2-2
CDR3: CASSLTPGTTREGGELFF
DNA: TGTGCCAGCAGCTTGACACCCGGGACCACACGAGAAGGCGGGGAGCTGTTTTTT

D: .
V: TRBV27
size: .
J: TRBJ2-1
CDR3: CASNSGAGTADEQFF
DNA: TGTGCCAGCAACTCGGGGGCGGGGACAGCGGATGAGCAGTTCTTC

D: .
V: TRBV2
size: .
J: TRBJ2-1
CDR3: CASSGSSYSNEQFF
DNA: TGTGCCAGCAGCGGGTCTTCCTATTCCAATGAGCAGTTCTTC

D: .
V: TRBV4-2
size: .
J: TRBJ2-2
CDR3: CASSQAGPSLLNTGELFF
DNA: TGTGCCAGCAGCCAAGCAGGCCCGTCTTTGCTTAACACCGGGGAGCTGTTTTTT

D: TRBD1
V: TRBV4-3
size: .
J: TRBJ1-2
CDR3: CASSQGTGNGYTF
DNA: TGCGCCAGCAGCCAAGGGACAGGGAATGGCTACACCTTC

D: .
V: TRBV5-6
size: .
J: TRBJ1-5
CDR3: CASSHAASSNQPQHF
DNA: TGTGCCAGCAGTCATGCCGCGTCCAGCAATCAGCCCCAGCATTTT

D: .
V: TRBV19
size: .
J: TRBJ2-1
CDR3: CASSMTDYNEQFF
DNA: TGTGCCAGTAGTATGACGGATTACAATGAGCAGTTCTTC

D: .
V: TRBV3-1
size: .
J: TRBJ1-2
CDR3: CASSQEDPGEPNYGYTF
DNA: TGTGCCAGCAGCCAAGAAGACCCAGGCGAACCCAACTATGGCTACACCTTC

D: .
V: TRBV7-2
size: .
J: TRBJ2-1
CDR3: CASSFWTDNEQFF
DNA: TGTGCCAGCAGCTTTTGGACCGACAATGAGCAGTTCTTC

D: .
V: TRBV7-2
size: .
J: TRBJ2-7
CDR3: CASSFYLGTNYEQYF
DNA: TGTGCCAGCAGCTTCTATCTAGGGACCAACTACGAGCAGTACTTC

D: .
V: TRBV6-2/TRBV6-3
size: .
J: TRBJ2-1
CDR3: CASSERYNEQFF
DNA: TGTGCCAGCAGTGAACGGTACAATGAGCAGTTCTTC